The present T cell receptor beta chain was sequenced within a study of blood T cell repertoires in COVID-19. Sequenced by immunoSEQ multiplex PCR; TCRdb stores in-frame clones only, minus some. The sample includes 250,000 to 300,000 clones, 70% to 90% of them seen just once. The germline V gene has CDR1 MNHEY and CDR2 SMNVEV (reference sequence). V was shortened by 3 bases and J by 8 bases, with 10 bases between the two germline ends. The CDR3 covers 13 residues. Sequenced sample: peripheral blood. J is TRBJ2-2 and V is TRBV27, with D maybe TRBD1 (6 bases). The sequence derives from a woman in her thirties with COVID-19, enrolled during active disease. The CDR3 is CASSFRGVGELFF. CDR3 coding DNA: TGTGCCAGCAGTTTCAGGGGAGTAGGGGAGCTGTTTTTT.